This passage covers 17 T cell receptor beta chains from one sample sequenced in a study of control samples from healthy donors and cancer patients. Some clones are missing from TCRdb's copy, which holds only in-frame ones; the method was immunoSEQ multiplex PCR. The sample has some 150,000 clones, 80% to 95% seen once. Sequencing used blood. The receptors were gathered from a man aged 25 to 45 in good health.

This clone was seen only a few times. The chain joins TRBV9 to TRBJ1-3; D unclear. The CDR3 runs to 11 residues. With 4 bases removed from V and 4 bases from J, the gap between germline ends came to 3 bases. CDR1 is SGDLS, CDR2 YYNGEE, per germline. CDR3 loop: CASSFGNTIYF. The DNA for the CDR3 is TGTGCCAGCAGCTTCGGAAACACCATATATTTT.

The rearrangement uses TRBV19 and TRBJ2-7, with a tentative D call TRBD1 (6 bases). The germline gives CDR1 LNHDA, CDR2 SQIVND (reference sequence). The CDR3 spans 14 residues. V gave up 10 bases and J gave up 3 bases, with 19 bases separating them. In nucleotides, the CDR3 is TGTGCCACAGCGACCCGGGACAAACGCTACGAGCAGTACTTC. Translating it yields CATATRDKRYEQYF.

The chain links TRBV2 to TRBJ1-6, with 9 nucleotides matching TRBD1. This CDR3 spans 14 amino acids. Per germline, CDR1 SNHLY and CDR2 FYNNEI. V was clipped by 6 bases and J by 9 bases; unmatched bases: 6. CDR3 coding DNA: TGTGCCAGCAGGGAGGACAGGGGTACTTCACCCCTCCACTTT. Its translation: CASREDRGTSPLHF.

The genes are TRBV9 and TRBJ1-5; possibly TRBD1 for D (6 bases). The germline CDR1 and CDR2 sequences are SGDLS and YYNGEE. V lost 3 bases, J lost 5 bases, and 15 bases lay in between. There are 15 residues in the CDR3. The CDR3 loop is CASSASQGRDQPQHF. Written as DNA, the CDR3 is TGTGCCAGCAGCGCTTCGCAGGGGAGAGATCAGCCCCAGCATTTT. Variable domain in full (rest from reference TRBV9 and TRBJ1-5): DSGVTQTPKHLITATGQRVTLRCSPRSGDLSVYWYQQSLDQGLQFLIQYYNGEERAKGNILERFSAQQFPDLHSELNLSSLELGDSALYFCASSASQGRDQPQHFGDGTRLSIL.

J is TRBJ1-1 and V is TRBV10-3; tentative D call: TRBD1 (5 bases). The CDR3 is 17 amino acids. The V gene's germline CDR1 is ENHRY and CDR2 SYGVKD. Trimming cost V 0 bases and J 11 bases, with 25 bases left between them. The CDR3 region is CAISESEGGTGLRGAFF. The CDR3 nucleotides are TGTGCCATCAGTGAGTCGGAAGGTGGAACAGGTCTTAGAGGGGCTTTCTTT.

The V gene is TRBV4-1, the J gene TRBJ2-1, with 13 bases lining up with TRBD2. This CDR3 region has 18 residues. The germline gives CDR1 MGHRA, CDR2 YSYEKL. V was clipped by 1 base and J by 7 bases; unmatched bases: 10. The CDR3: CASSQVDMGLAGYNEQFF. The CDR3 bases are TGCGCCAGCAGCCAAGTGGACATGGGACTAGCGGGGTATAATGAGCAGTTCTTC.

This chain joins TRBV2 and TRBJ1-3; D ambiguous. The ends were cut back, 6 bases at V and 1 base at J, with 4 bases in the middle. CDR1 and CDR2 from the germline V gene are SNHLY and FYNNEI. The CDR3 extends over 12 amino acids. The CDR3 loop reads CASRGSGNTIYF. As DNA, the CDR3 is TGTGCCAGCAGGGGATCTGGAAACACCATATATTTT.

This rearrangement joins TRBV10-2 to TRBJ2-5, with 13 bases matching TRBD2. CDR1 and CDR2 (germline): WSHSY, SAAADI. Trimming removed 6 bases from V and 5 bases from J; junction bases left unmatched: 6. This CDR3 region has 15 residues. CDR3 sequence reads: CASRLAGGLAETQYF. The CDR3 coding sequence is TGCGCCAGCAGACTAGCGGGGGGGCTAGCGGAGACCCAGTACTTC.

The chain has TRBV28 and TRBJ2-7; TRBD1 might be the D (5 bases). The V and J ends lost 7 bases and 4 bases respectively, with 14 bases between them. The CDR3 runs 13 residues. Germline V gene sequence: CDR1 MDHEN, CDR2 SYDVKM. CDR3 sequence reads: CASMARVKYEQYF. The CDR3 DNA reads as TGTGCCAGCATGGCCAGGGTAAAATACGAGCAGTACTTC.

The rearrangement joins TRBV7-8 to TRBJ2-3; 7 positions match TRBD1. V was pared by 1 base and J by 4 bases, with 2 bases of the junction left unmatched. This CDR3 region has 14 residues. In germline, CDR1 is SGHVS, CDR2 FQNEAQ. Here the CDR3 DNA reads TGTGCCAGCAGCTTAGGACAGGGTGCAGATACGCAGTATTTT. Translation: CASSLGQGADTQYF.

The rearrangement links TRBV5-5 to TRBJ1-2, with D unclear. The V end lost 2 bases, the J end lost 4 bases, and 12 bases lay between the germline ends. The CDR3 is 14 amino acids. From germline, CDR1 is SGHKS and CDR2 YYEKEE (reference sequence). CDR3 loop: CASSFEGPLYGYTF. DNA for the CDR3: TGTGCCAGCAGCTTCGAAGGACCCCTCTATGGCTACACCTTC. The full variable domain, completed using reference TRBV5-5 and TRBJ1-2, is DAGVTQSPTHLIKTRGQQVTLRCSPISGHKSVSWYQQVLGQGPQFIFQYYEKEERGRGNFPDRFSARQFPNYSSELNVNALLLGDSALYLCASSFEGPLYGYTFGSGTRLTVV.

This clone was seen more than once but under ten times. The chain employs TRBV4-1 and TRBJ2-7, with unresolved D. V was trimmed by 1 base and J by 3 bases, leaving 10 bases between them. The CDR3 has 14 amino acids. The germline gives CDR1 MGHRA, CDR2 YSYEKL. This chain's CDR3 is CASSQGPLLYEQYF. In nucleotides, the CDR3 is TGCGCCAGCAGCCAAGGCCCGCTTCTCTACGAGCAGTACTTC.

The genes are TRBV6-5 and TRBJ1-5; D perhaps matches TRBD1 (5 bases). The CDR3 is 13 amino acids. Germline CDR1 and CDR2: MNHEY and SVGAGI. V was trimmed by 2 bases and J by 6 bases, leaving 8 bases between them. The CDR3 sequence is CASSYAGGQPQHF. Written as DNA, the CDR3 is TGTGCCAGCAGTTACGCGGGGGGTCAGCCCCAGCATTTT.

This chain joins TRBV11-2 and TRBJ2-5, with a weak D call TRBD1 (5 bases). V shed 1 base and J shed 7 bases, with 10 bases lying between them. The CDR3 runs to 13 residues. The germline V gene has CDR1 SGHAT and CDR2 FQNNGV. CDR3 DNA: TGTGCCAGCAGCTTAGGGGGCGCTGGGACCCAGTACTTC. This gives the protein CASSLGGAGTQYF.

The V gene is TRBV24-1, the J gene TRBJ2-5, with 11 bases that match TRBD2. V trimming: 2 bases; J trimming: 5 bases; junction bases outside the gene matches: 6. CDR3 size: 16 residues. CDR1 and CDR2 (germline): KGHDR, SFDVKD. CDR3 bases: TGTGCCACCAGTGATTCGGAACTAGCGGGGGTGGAGACCCAGTACTTC. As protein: CATSDSELAGVETQYF.

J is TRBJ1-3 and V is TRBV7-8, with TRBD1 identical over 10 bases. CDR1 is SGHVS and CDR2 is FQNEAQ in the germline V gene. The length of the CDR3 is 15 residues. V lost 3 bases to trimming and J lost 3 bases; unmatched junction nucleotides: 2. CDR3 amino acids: CASSLTGGGGNTIYF. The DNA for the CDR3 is TGTGCCAGCAGCTTGACAGGGGGCGGTGGAAACACCATATATTTT.

The CDR3 loop reads CAILPPGRSEAFF. The CDR3 DNA reads as TGTGCCATCCTCCCTCCGGGGCGGAGTGAAGCTTTCTTT. The chain employs TRBV10-3 and TRBJ1-1; D perhaps matches TRBD1 (5 bases). V was trimmed by 8 bases and J by 7 bases, leaving 17 bases between them. The CDR3 has 13 residues. Per the germline V gene, CDR1 is ENHRY and CDR2 is SYGVKD.